Below are 22 T cell receptor beta chains sequenced from a single sample in a study of cytomegalovirus exposure and HLA in healthy donors. The PCR was carried out with 60 Vbeta primers and 13 Jbeta primers. TCRdb's table, derived via immunoSEQ multiplex PCR, lists solely in-frame clones and lacks some. The table lists 98,000 or so clones, under 85% of them singletons. The sequencing input was PBMCs. The receptors stem from a man between 40 and 49 years old in good health and CMV-seronegative.

This rearrangement joins TRBV14 to TRBJ2-3; TRBD1 matches at 8 bases. This CDR3 comprises 16 residues. Germline V gene lookup returns CDR1 SGHDN and CDR2 FVKESK. Trimming removed 3 bases from V and 2 bases from J; junction bases left unmatched: 7. DNA for the CDR3: TGTGCCAGCAGCCACAGGGGGCTTTACCTCACAGATACGCAGTATTTT. As protein: CASSHRGLYLTDTQYF.

The J gene is TRBJ1-2, the V gene TRBV5-4; a possible D gene is TRBD1 (6 bases). This CDR3 is 14 amino acids long. V lost 4 bases and J 2 bases, leaving 12 bases between the germline ends. Germline CDR1 is SGHNT and CDR2 is YYREEE (reference sequence). The DNA for the CDR3 is TGTGCCAGCAGCCCCCGCCAGGGGAACTATGGCTACACCTTC. It yields the protein CASSPRQGNYGYTF. The full variable domain, completed using reference TRBV5-4 and TRBJ1-2, is ETGVTQSPTHLIKTRGQQVTLRCSSQSGHNTVSWYQQALGQGPQFIFQYYREEENGRGNFPPRFSGLQFPNYSSELNVNALELDDSALYLCASSPRQGNYGYTFGSGTRLTVV.

CDR3 DNA sequence: TGTGCCAGCAGCTGGGGACAGGGTGAAGATACGCAGTATTTT. Its translation: CASSWGQGEDTQYF. This chain connects TRBV7-7 to TRBJ2-3; the match to TRBD1 covers 9 bases. There are 14 residues in the CDR3. The germline V gene encodes CDR1 SSHAT and CDR2 FNYEAQ (reference sequence). V lost 4 bases and J lost 5; bases outside the gene matches: 4.

The rearrangement links TRBV11-2 to TRBJ1-1; weak D call: TRBD1 (6 bases). Germline V gives CDR1 SGHAT, CDR2 FQNNGV. This CDR3 is built from 15 residues. The ends were cut back, 3 bases at V and 0 bases at J, with 11 bases in the middle. The CDR3 here is CASSFGDKVNTEAFF. The DNA for the CDR3 is TGTGCCAGCAGCTTTGGGGACAAGGTGAACACTGAAGCTTTCTTT.

The rearrangement joins TRBV7-2 to TRBJ2-1, with TRBD2 identical over 10 bases. The junction had 10 bases not matched to a gene; V was cut back by 2 bases and J by 6 bases. This CDR3 has 17 residues. Germline loops: CDR1 SGHTA, CDR2 FQGNSA. The CDR3 sequence is CASSLRASGSPLNEQFF. The CDR3 nucleotides read TGTGCCAGCAGCTTACGGGCTAGCGGGAGCCCTCTCAATGAGCAGTTCTTC.

This sequence joins TRBV18 and TRBJ1-5, with a possible D match to TRBD1 (5 bases). CDR3 size: 17 residues. From germline, CDR1 is KGHSH and CDR2 LQKENI. Trimming stripped 0 bases from V and 7 bases from J, with 19 bases between. The DNA for the CDR3 is TGTGCCAGCTCACCACCGGGGACGGAGGGCTCTGGGCAGCCCCAGCATTTT. This sequence encodes CASSPPGTEGSGQPQHF.

Here the CDR3 DNA reads TGTGCCTCCAACCCAGGGGTTGCCACAGATACGCAGTATTTT. It translates to CASNPGVATDTQYF. V is TRBV10-3 and J is TRBJ2-3; a possible D gene is TRBD1 (6 bases). V was clipped by 11 bases and J by 2 bases, with 17 bases between them. Germline V CDR1 and CDR2: ENHRY, SYGVKD. The CDR3 is 14 residues long.

In nucleotides, the CDR3 is TGTGCCAGCAGTGAATTAGGGGCCGGGACTGAAGCTTTCTTT. It translates to CASSELGAGTEAFF. V and J are TRBV25-1 and TRBJ1-1, with TRBD1 as a possible D gene (5 bases). There are 14 residues in the CDR3. V lost 1 base and J 5 bases, leaving 11 bases between the germline ends. Looked up from germline, CDR1 is MGHDK and CDR2 is SYGVNS.

This clone was counted a few times. The V and J genes are TRBV29-1 and TRBJ2-1; TRBD1 agrees at 8 bases. The germline V gene has CDR1 SQVTM and CDR2 ANQGSEA. Germline trimming cut 7 bases from V and 1 base from J; bases unmatched to any gene: 18. The CDR3 runs 18 residues. CDR3 in DNA: TGCAGCGCCGAAGGTCGAGGACAGGGCTTTTCATCCTACAATGAGCAGTTCTTC. Amino acid sequence: CSAEGRGQGFSSYNEQFF.

This clone has more than one count but fewer than ten. This chain connects TRBV18 to TRBJ2-7, with TRBD2 matching 13 bases. Trimming took 2 bases from V and 5 from J; bases not matched to a gene: 3. Germline V gives CDR1 KGHSH, CDR2 LQKENI. CDR3 length: 15 residues. The CDR3 nucleotides read TGTGCCAGCTCACCAAGGACTAGCGGGAGCAACGAGCAGTACTTC. Translating it yields CASSPRTSGSNEQYF.

V and J are TRBV7-3 and TRBJ2-1; TRBD2 aligns across 9 bases. CDR1 is SGHTA, CDR2 FQGTGA, per germline. The CDR3 contains 15 residues. With 1 base clipped from V and 8 bases from J, the junction kept 6 bases outside the gene matches. This chain's CDR3 is CASSLMGGGAHEQFF. CDR3 DNA: TGTGCCAGCAGCTTAATGGGCGGGGGGGCCCATGAGCAGTTCTTC.

This clone was counted a single time. Other DNA sequences from this sample encode an identical CDR3 as well. The CDR3 region has the DNA TGCGCCAGCAGCTTGAATAGGGAGAGTGGCTACACCTTC. As protein: CASSLNRESGYTF. This rearrangement joins TRBV5-1 to TRBJ1-2; D unclear. With 1 base removed from V and 7 bases from J, the gap between germline ends came to 11 bases. Germline lookup yields CDR1 SGHRS and CDR2 YFSETQ. The CDR3 consists of 13 residues.

This rearrangement joins TRBV10-1 to TRBJ2-1; 8 nucleotides agree with TRBD1. The CDR3 is 15 amino acids. Trimming at V came to 0 bases and at J to 12 bases, leaving 10 bases not matched to a gene. Germline CDR1 is WNHNN and CDR2 is SYGVQD (reference sequence). CDR3 residues: CASSESGTGNSAQFF. The CDR3 nucleotides are TGCGCCAGCAGTGAGTCCGGGACAGGTAATAGTGCGCAGTTCTTC.

J is TRBJ1-3 and V is TRBV11-2; a weak D match, TRBD1 (5 bases). The CDR3 loop spans 15 amino acids. The germline V gene has CDR1 SGHAT and CDR2 FQNNGV. V was pared by 4 bases and J by 4 bases, with 14 bases between. As DNA, the CDR3 is TGTGCCAGCAGCTCCTTAAGGGGCCTAGGAAACACCATATATTTT. This codes for CASSSLRGLGNTIYF.

The chain combines TRBV18 with TRBJ2-3; TRBD2 matches at 10 bases. Germline values: CDR1 KGHSH, CDR2 LQKENI. This CDR3 has 13 amino acids. V shed 3 bases and J 6 bases; nucleotides not matched to a gene: 0. Written as DNA, the CDR3 is TGTGCCAGCTCACCGACTAGCGGGGATACGCAGTATTTT. Amino acid sequence: CASSPTSGDTQYF.

The V call is TRBV9, the J call TRBJ1-3; TRBD1 might be the D (5 bases). Germline V gene sequence: CDR1 SGDLS, CDR2 YYNGEE. This CDR3 spans 16 amino acids. The ends were cut back, 6 bases at V and 3 bases at J, with 19 bases in the middle. CDR3 protein: CASNVGLGLGGNTIYF. Written as DNA, the CDR3 is TGTGCCAGCAACGTCGGTTTGGGGCTTGGTGGAAACACCATATATTTT.

This chain joins TRBV30 and TRBJ1-6; weak D call: TRBD1 (6 bases). The V gene's germline CDR1 is GTSNPN and CDR2 SVGIG (reference sequence). The V and J ends lost 5 bases and 5 bases respectively, with 16 bases between them. The length of the CDR3 is 15 residues. The CDR3 region is CAWSPGGLHNSPLHF. CDR3 nucleotide sequence: TGTGCCTGGTCCCCCGGGGGGCTCCATAATTCACCCCTCCACTTT.

The chain employs TRBV30 and TRBJ2-7; TRBD1 aligns across 7 bases. In germline, CDR1 is GTSNPN, CDR2 SVGIG (reference sequence). J lost 1 base, V lost 5 bases, and 5 bases had no gene match. The CDR3 runs 13 residues. CDR3 sequence (DNA): TGTGCCTGGCACGGGACAGCGTCCTACGAGCAGTACTTC. Translated: CAWHGTASYEQYF.

The genes are TRBV19 and TRBJ2-6; D is perhaps TRBD1 (6 bases). Germline V gene data show CDR1 as LNHDA and CDR2 as SQIVND (reference sequence). The CDR3 contains 16 residues. V was trimmed by 5 bases and J by 4 bases, leaving 15 bases between them. The CDR3 DNA is TGTGCCAGTAGTCCCTACAGGGATTACGGGGCCAACGTCCTGACTTTC. It is translated as CASSPYRDYGANVLTF.

Of note for this clone: An end of the junction differs from the germline gene, which may be a read error. V usage is TRBV7-9 and J usage is TRBJ2-7; 9 bases align to TRBD2. Germline values: CDR1 SEHNR, CDR2 FQNEAQ (reference sequence). The CDR3 is 14 amino acids. CDR3 residues: CSSSLELAGMEQYF. The CDR3 DNA is TGTTCCAGCAGCTTAGAGCTAGCGGGGATGGAGCAGTACTTC.

The gene calls are TRBV4-2 and TRBJ2-7, with 10 bases that match TRBD2. This CDR3 has 15 amino acids. V was pared by 4 bases and J by 4 bases, with 7 bases of the junction left unmatched. Germline loops: CDR1 LGHNA, CDR2 YNFKEQ. The CDR3 is CASSPQRGGLYEQYF. The DNA for the CDR3 is TGTGCCAGCAGCCCCCAGCGGGGGGGCCTTTACGAGCAGTACTTC.

The chain carries TRBV5-4 and TRBJ2-1; D is possibly TRBD2 (5 bases). Trimming took off 4 bases at V and 0 bases at J, with 26 bases between the two ends. The germline gives CDR1 SGHNT, CDR2 YYREEE (reference sequence). This CDR3 region has 20 residues. In nucleotides, the CDR3 is TGTGCCAGCAGCCCAACATCGGGGTTTAATAGACTCATCTCCTACAATGAGCAGTTCTTC. Encoded protein: CASSPTSGFNRLISYNEQFF.